This record concerns one TCR beta chain sequence. V was shortened by 5 bases and J by 1 base, with 11 bases between the two germline ends. The CDR3 has 14 amino acids. The V gene's germline CDR1 is SGDLS and CDR2 YYNGEE. These data originate in a study of blood T cell repertoires in COVID-19. The method was immunoSEQ multiplex PCR; TCRdb's version includes in-frame clones alone and lacks a portion of them. Counted here are 130,000 to 150,000 clones, approximately 84% occurring once; the ten biggest clones make up approximately 5%. The specimen sequenced was peripheral blood. This receptor was obtained from a human donor in a cohort sampled during active COVID-19. The chain joins TRBV9 to TRBJ2-3, with D perhaps matching TRBD2 (7 bases). The CDR3 DNA sequence: TGTGCCAGCAGGGGGGGGCCTGGCACAGATACGCAGTATTTT. Its protein product is CASRGGPGTDTQYF.